One sample yielded the 3 T cell receptor beta chains listed below, sequenced in a study of blood T cell repertoires in COVID-19. The assay was immunoSEQ multiplex PCR, and TCRdb's table has in-frame clones only and misses some. The sample has 400,000 to 500,000 clones; 70% to 90% are singletons. Sequences were obtained from peripheral blood. All receptors derive from a woman aged 30 to 39 with active or convalescent COVID-19.

The rearrangement links TRBV5-1 to TRBJ1-4, with D perhaps TRBD1 (5 bases). Looked up from germline, CDR1 is SGHRS and CDR2 is YFSETQ. Trimming removed 0 bases at V and 4 bases at J, with 7 bases between. The CDR3 consists of 14 residues. In DNA form, the CDR3 reads TGCGCCAGCAGCTTGGGACAGCATAATGAAAAACTGTTTTTT. It translates to CASSLGQHNEKLFF.

As to this clone: A much larger clone lies one base from this, so it may be a read error. The gene calls are TRBV6-1 and TRBJ2-6, with 7 bases fitting TRBD1. The CDR3 is 15 amino acids. CDR1 MNHNS and CDR2 SASEGT come from the germline V gene. V shed 2 bases, J shed 2 bases, and the junction held 0 bases outside the gene matches. DNA for the CDR3: TGTGCCAGCAGTGAACAGGGGGCTGGGGCCAACGTCCTGACTTTC. This gives the protein CASSEQGAGANVLTF.

The sample holds one count of this clone. In the same sample, other DNA sequences code for this CDR3. This chain connects TRBV18 to TRBJ2-1, with TRBD2 identical over 9 bases. J was trimmed by 1 base and V by 0 bases; bases with no gene match: 1. This CDR3 has 16 amino acids. The germline gives CDR1 KGHSH, CDR2 LQKENI. In nucleotides, the CDR3 is TGTGCCAGCTCACCACCTAGCGGGAGATCCTACAATGAGCAGTTCTTC. Residues: CASSPPSGRSYNEQFF.